The 28 T cell receptor beta chains listed next were all sequenced from one sample in a study of T cells expressing NK-cell markers. TCRdb re-called the 5' RACE reads; one entry per CDR3 protein, DNA not given. The table counts over 150,000 distinct CDR3 sequences; more than 35% lies in the top ten. Sequencing was carried out using blood T cells: a sorted CD56 or NKG2C T cell subset, CD4+ or CD8+ T cells, or bulk PBMC T cells (not recorded which). These receptor sequences come from a woman between 50 and 59 years old in good health.

J is TRBJ2-2 and V is TRBV5-1; no DNA is available, so the TRBD2 call from TCRdb remains unchecked. The CDR3 has 18 amino acids. CDR1 SGHRS and CDR2 YFSETQ come from the germline V gene. The CDR3 protein is CASSLEFLAGANTGELFF. Full variable domain (rest looked up from reference TRBV5-1 and TRBJ2-2): KAGVTQTPRYLIKTRGQQVTLSCSPISGHRSVSWYQQTPGQGLQFLFEYFSETQRNKGNFPGRFSGRQFSNSRSEMNVSTLELGDSALYLCASSLEFLAGANTGELFFGEGSRLTVL.

The chain combines TRBV12-3 or TRBV12-4 with TRBJ2-1; TCRdb's D call of TRBD1 is untestable without DNA. The CDR3 runs 14 residues. CDR3: CASTWTGGTNEQFF.

V gene TRBV7-2 combines with J gene TRBJ1-3. The CDR3 consists of 18 residues. The germline gives CDR1 SGHTA, CDR2 FQGNSA. CDR3 residues: CASSLLRAAILSGNTIYF. Full variable domain (missing parts from reference TRBV7-2 and TRBJ1-3): GAGVSQSPSNKVTEKGKDVELRCDPISGHTALYWYRQSLGQGLEFLIYFQGNSAPDKSGLPSDRFSAERTGGSVSTLTIQRTQQEDSAVYLCASSLLRAAILSGNTIYFGEGSWLTVV.

The V gene is TRBV15, the J gene TRBJ1-5. This CDR3 contains 15 residues. Germline assignment: CDR1 LNHNV and CDR2 YYDKDF (reference sequence). CDR3 amino acids: CATSDASTHNQPQHF.

The chain joins TRBV5-1 to TRBJ2-1; the TCRdb D gene call, TRBD2, has no DNA to confirm it. CDR1 and CDR2 (germline): SGHRS, YFSETQ. The CDR3 has 17 amino acids. CDR3 residues: CASSLGTSGGHYNEQFF.

The chain uses TRBV12-3 or TRBV12-4 and TRBJ1-1. This CDR3 region has 15 residues. CDR3 protein: CASSLGQLRDTEAFF.

The genes are TRBV27 and TRBJ2-1. The CDR3 consists of 16 residues. Germline values: CDR1 MNHEY, CDR2 SMNVEV (reference sequence). CDR3 in amino acids: CASSLNLYRAHNEQFF.

The chain is built from TRBV30 and TRBJ1-1; TCRdb lists TRBD1, though no DNA is available to test this call. Per germline, CDR1 GTSNPN and CDR2 SVGIG (reference sequence). This CDR3 region has 15 residues. The chain's CDR3 is CACYSVPGTNTEAFF.

The chain has TRBV6-1 and TRBJ2-2; TCRdb's D call of TRBD2 is untestable without DNA. The CDR3 is made up of 16 amino acids. The germline gives CDR1 MNHNS, CDR2 SASEGT. This chain's CDR3 is CASSEAGGSNTGELFF.

CDR3 loop: CASSGNTEAFF. The V gene is TRBV4-2, the J gene TRBJ1-1. This CDR3 is 11 amino acids long. Germline assignment: CDR1 LGHNA and CDR2 YNFKEQ.

The rearrangement joins TRBV7-9 to TRBJ2-1; TCRdb selects TRBD2, and the lack of DNA leaves this call unchecked. Germline V gene data show CDR1 as SEHNR and CDR2 as FQNEAQ (reference sequence). The CDR3 has 15 amino acids. CDR3 loop: CASSLDASGRNEQFF.

The V gene is TRBV9, the J gene TRBJ1-2. This CDR3 has 13 amino acids. CDR1 is SGDLS and CDR2 is YYNGEE in the germline V gene. The CDR3 is CASSPRSGNGYTF.

This sequence joins TRBV12-3 or TRBV12-4 and TRBJ2-2; TCRdb's D gene call, TRBD1, goes unchecked for lack of DNA. This CDR3 spans 15 amino acids. CDR3 loop: CASSLRDRGPGELFF.

The CDR3 is CARSEADSPLHF. The rearrangement links TRBV2 to TRBJ1-6. In germline, CDR1 is SNHLY, CDR2 FYNNEI. The CDR3 sequence is 12 residues long.

CDR3 sequence reads: CASSYSEGAKNIQYF. This chain uses TRBV6-5 with TRBJ2-4; the D call of TRBD1 rests on TCRdb alone, since no DNA is present to check it. The CDR3 runs to 15 residues. Germline CDR1 reads MNHEY; CDR2 reads SVGAGI.

This sequence joins TRBV11-3 and TRBJ2-2. This CDR3 has 14 amino acids. Looked up from germline, CDR1 is SGHNT and CDR2 is YENEEA. Here the CDR3 reads CASSPRGYTGELFF.

This rearrangement joins TRBV24-1 to TRBJ2-1; TCRdb picks TRBD1, but there is no DNA to check that call. The CDR3 consists of 16 residues. Germline CDR1 reads KGHDR; CDR2 reads SFDVKD. The CDR3 loop reads CATSAATDKGHNEQFF.

CDR3 protein: CASSPGLEETQYF. The J gene is TRBJ2-5, the V gene TRBV13; TCRdb returns TRBD2, unconfirmable since there is no DNA. Germline V lookup: CDR1 PRHDT, CDR2 FYEKMQ (reference sequence). The CDR3 spans 13 residues.

The chain uses TRBV20-1 and TRBJ2-1; the D call of TRBD2 rests on TCRdb alone, since no DNA is present to check it. The germline CDR1 and CDR2 sequences are DFQATT and SNEGSKA (reference sequence). This CDR3 has 16 amino acids. Here the CDR3 reads CSARGETSGLYNEQFF.

This rearrangement joins TRBV4-1 to TRBJ1-2. Germline V lookup: CDR1 MGHRA, CDR2 YSYEKL. This CDR3 is built from 14 residues. This CDR3 is CASSQAGVTYGYTF.

The chain uses TRBV5-1 and TRBJ1-1. Germline CDR1 SGHRS, CDR2 YFSETQ. There are 13 residues in the CDR3. CDR3 sequence reads: CASSPSSVTEAFF.

J is TRBJ2-7 and V is TRBV20-1; TCRdb lists TRBD2, though no DNA is available to test this call. There are 19 residues in the CDR3. Germline V gives CDR1 DFQATT, CDR2 SNEGSKA (reference sequence). CDR3: CSARDHSGLAGRWSYEQYF.

The rearrangement links TRBV30 to TRBJ2-1; TCRdb lists TRBD1, though no DNA is available to test this call. Germline V gene lookup returns CDR1 GTSNPN and CDR2 SVGIG (reference sequence). This CDR3 region has 16 residues. This CDR3 reads CAWSGLDRGLYNEQFF. Together with reference TRBV30 and TRBJ2-1, the CDR3 gives the full variable domain: SQTIHQWPATLVQPVGSPLSLECTVEGTSNPNLYWYRQAAGRGLQLLFYSVGIGQISSEVPQNLSASRPQDRQFILSSKKLLLSDSGFYLCAWSGLDRGLYNEQFFGPGTRLTVL.

The chain combines TRBV28 with TRBJ2-1; as DNA is missing, the TRBD2 call by TCRdb cannot be tested. This CDR3 is built from 14 residues. Germline values: CDR1 MDHEN, CDR2 SYDVKM. CDR3 sequence reads: CASIGLAVNNEQFF.

The chain couples TRBV7-9 to TRBJ1-6; TCRdb designates TRBD1, a call that cannot be tested without DNA. This CDR3 has 14 amino acids. Germline V gene lookup returns CDR1 SEHNR and CDR2 FQNEAQ (reference sequence). This CDR3 reads CASRKQGVDSPLHF.

V usage is TRBV3-1 and J usage is TRBJ2-1. Looked up from germline, CDR1 is LGHDT and CDR2 is YNNKEL (reference sequence). The CDR3 has 14 amino acids. The CDR3 reads CASSQEGIGNEQFF.

The J gene is TRBJ1-1, the V gene TRBV24-1. Germline values: CDR1 KGHDR, CDR2 SFDVKD. This CDR3 is 16 amino acids long. The CDR3 protein is CATSDLMGLLNTEAFF.

The chain couples TRBV5-4 to TRBJ2-1; TCRdb's D call, TRBD2, is unchecked because there is no DNA. The V gene's germline CDR1 is SGHNT and CDR2 YYREEE (reference sequence). The CDR3 contains 15 residues. CDR3 loop: CASSPSNGRINEQFF.